This T cell receptor (beta chain) was retrieved from a study of OX40 agonist ivuxolimab in advanced cancers. Overall study context: In this cohort, patients received ivuxolimab, an agonistic anti-OX40 (CD134) antibody.

Clones were read by immunoSEQ multiplex PCR, and TCRdb kept only the in-frame ones, dropping some. The sample shows roughly 100,000 clones, 90% of them seen only once. Germline V gives CDR1 MNHEY, CDR2 SMNVEV (reference sequence). The CDR3 length is 20 residues. V was pared by 2 bases and J by 3 bases, with 26 bases between. The chain combines TRBV27 with TRBJ2-1; a possible D gene is TRBD1 (6 bases). This receptor was obtained from an adult with an advanced solid tumor such as melanoma, head and neck, liver or kidney cancer. Sequenced material: CD4+ or CD8+ T cells sorted from blood, taken in a trial of the OX40 agonist ivuxolimab. Written as DNA, the CDR3 is TGTGCCAGCAGTTTAAAAGCCCTGGGCAGGGGTATTGTAAACTACAATGAGCAGTTCTTC. Translated, it gives CASSLKALGRGIVNYNEQFF.